This T cell receptor beta chain was documented in a study of blood T cell repertoires in COVID-19. Study-level background: PBMCs, B-cell-depleted T cells, or T cells provided the cDNA or gDNA that made up the material.

This CDR3 has 13 amino acids. Germline CDR1 GTSNPN, CDR2 SVGIG (reference sequence). Turning to this clone: A junction boundary mismatches the germline segment, possibly from a read error.

Original analysis: Quantification of nucleated cells was approximated via reference gene primer amplification. Clones were sequenced by immunoSEQ multiplex PCR, and TCRdb holds only the in-frame ones, with some missing. V, J and clone size derive from that table, while D and trimming were established from the DNA sequence. The sample yields 100,000 to 150,000 clones, around 86% seen once. V is TRBV30 and J is TRBJ2-3; D unresolved. The source is a woman aged 70 to 79 with acute or convalescent COVID-19. Sequencing was performed on peripheral blood. The CDR3 spells CAWSPRITETQYF. The CDR3 bases are TGTGCCTGGAGCCCGCGAATCACAGAAACGCAGTATTTT.